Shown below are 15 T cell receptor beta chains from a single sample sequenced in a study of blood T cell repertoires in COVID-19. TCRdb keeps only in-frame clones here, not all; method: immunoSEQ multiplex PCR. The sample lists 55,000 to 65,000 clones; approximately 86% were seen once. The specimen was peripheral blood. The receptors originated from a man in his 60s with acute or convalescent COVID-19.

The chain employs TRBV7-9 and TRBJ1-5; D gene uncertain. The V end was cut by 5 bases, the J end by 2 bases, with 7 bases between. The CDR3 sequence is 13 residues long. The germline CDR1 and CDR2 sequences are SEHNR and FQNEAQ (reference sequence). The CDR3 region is CASSLSGNQPQHF. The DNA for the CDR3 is TGTGCCAGCAGCCTCTCAGGCAATCAGCCCCAGCATTTT.

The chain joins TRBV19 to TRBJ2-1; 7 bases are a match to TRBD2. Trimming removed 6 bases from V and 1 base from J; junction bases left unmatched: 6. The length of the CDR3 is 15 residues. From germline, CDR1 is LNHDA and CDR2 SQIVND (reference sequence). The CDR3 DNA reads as TGTGCCAGTAGCAAAAGCGGGACGTCCTACAATGAGCAGTTCTTC. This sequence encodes CASSKSGTSYNEQFF.

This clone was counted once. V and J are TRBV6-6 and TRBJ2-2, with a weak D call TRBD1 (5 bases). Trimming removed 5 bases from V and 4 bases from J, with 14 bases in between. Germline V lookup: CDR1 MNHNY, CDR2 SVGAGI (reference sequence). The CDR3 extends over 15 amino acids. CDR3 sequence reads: CASSTPGATTGELFF. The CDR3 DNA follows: TGTGCCAGCAGTACACCTGGGGCAACCACCGGGGAGCTGTTTTTT.

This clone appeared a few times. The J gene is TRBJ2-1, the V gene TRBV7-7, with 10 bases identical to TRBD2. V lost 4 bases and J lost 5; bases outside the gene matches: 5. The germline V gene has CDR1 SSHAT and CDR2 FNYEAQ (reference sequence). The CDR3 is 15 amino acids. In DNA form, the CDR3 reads TGTGCCAGCAGCTCCGGGACTAGCGTTAACAATGAGCAGTTCTTC. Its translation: CASSSGTSVNNEQFF.

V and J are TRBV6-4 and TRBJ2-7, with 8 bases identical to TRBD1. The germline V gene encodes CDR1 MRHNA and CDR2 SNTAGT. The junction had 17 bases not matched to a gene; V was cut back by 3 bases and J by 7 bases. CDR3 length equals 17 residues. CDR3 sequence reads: CASSEVGQVSFPPEQYF. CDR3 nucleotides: TGTGCCAGCAGTGAAGTGGGACAGGTTAGCTTCCCACCGGAGCAGTACTTC.

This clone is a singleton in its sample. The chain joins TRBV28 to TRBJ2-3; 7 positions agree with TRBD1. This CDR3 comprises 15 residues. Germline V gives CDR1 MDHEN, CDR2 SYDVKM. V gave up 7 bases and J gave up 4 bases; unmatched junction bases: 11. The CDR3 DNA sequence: TGTGCCAGCACCCCCTGGGGCCAGGGGGCAGATACGCAGTATTTT. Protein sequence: CASTPWGQGADTQYF.

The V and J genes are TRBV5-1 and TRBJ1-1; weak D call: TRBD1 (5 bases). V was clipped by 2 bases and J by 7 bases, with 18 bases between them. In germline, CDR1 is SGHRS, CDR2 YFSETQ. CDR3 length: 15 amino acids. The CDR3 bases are TGCGCCAGCAGCTTTAATTCCGGGGCGGGGGGTGAAGCTTTCTTT. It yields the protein CASSFNSGAGGEAFF. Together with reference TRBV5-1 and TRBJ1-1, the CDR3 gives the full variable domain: KAGVTQTPRYLIKTRGQQVTLSCSPISGHRSVSWYQQTPGQGLQFLFEYFSETQRNKGNFPGRFSGRQFSNSRSEMNVSTLELGDSALYLCASSFNSGAGGEAFFGQGTRLTVV.

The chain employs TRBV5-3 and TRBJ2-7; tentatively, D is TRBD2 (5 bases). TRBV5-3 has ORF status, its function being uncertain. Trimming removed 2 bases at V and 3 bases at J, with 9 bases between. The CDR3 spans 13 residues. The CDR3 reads CARSFGVNYEQYF. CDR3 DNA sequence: TGTGCCAGAAGCTTCGGGGTTAACTACGAGCAGTACTTC.

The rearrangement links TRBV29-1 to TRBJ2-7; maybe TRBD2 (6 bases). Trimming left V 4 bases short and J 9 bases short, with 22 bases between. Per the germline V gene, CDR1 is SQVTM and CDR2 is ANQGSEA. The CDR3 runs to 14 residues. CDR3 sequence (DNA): TGCAGCGTTGCTCGGGAGAGTTCAGCTCTCGGGCAGTACTTC. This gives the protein CSVARESSALGQYF.

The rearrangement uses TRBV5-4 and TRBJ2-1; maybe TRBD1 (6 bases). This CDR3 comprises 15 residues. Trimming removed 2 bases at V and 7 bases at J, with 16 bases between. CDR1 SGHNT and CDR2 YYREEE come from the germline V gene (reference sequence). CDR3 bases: TGTGCCAGCAGCTTCCCGTCCCAGGGGTGGAATGAGCAGTTCTTC. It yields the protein CASSFPSQGWNEQFF.

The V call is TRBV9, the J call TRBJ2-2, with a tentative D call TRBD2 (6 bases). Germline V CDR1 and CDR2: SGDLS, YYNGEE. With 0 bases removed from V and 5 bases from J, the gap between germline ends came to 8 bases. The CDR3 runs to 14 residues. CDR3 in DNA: TGTGCCAGCAGCGTAGAGGCGGGGACCGGGGAGCTGTTTTTT. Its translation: CASSVEAGTGELFF.

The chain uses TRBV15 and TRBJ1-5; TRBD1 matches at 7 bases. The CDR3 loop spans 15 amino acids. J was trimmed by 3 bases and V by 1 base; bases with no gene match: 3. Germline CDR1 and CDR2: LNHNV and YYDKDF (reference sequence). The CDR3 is CATSRGGTANQPQHF. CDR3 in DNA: TGTGCCACCAGCAGAGGGGGGACAGCCAATCAGCCCCAGCATTTT.

The CDR3 sequence: CASTLGGAVFEKLFF. CDR3 sequence (DNA): TGTGCCAGCACCCTGGGGGGTGCAGTATTTGAAAAACTGTTTTTT. The chain combines TRBV28 with TRBJ1-4; tentatively, D is TRBD1 (5 bases). The germline V gene encodes CDR1 MDHEN and CDR2 SYDVKM. This CDR3 region has 15 residues. The germline V and J ends were trimmed by 7 bases and 7 bases, with 19 bases remaining between them.

The CDR3 reads CASSPIPGSTDTQYF. As DNA, the CDR3 is TGTGCCAGCTCACCGATACCAGGGAGCACAGATACGCAGTATTTT. The chain has TRBV18 and TRBJ2-3; possible D gene TRBD1, 5 bases. This CDR3 region has 15 residues. Germline CDR1 KGHSH, CDR2 LQKENI. The germline V and J ends were trimmed by 3 bases and 0 bases, with 10 bases remaining between them.

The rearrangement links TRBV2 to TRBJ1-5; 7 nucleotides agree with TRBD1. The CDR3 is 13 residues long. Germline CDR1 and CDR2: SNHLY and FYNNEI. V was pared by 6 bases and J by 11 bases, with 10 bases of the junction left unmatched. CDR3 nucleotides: TGTGCCAGCAGGGGGGACAGTGAGGTGTCCCAGCATTTT. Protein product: CASRGDSEVSQHF.